This TCR beta chain was sequenced for a study of shared clonotypes between healthy human individuals. Study-wide context: A couple of women and a few men aged 18 to 49 made up the donors.

The naive CD8 fraction comprised CD45RO-negative cells positively selected for CCR7 and excluded terminally differentiated effector memory CD45RA+ cells. Libraries were prepared by immunoSEQ multiplex PCR; TCRdb keeps only in-frame clonotypes and omits some of them. This sample has more than 500,000 clones, with 85% to 95% found just once. A note on this clone: Its antigen remains unknown.

The CDR3 covers 15 residues. Trimming took 5 bases from V and 8 from J, leaving 19 bases between them. The V gene's germline CDR1 is MDHEN and CDR2 SYDVKM. General observations from the study: Estimated clonotype richness was generally higher in naive than memory subsets.

This clonotype originated in a woman aged 25-40 years in good health. The genes are TRBV28 and TRBJ2-1; weak D call: TRBD2 (6 bases). The sample comprised naive CD8+ T cells sorted from blood. The chain's CDR3 is CASSNPGRVGYEQFF. The CDR3 DNA sequence: TGTGCCAGCAGTAATCCCGGGAGAGTTGGGTATGAGCAGTTCTTC.